This T cell receptor beta chain is from a study of T cell repertoires in cytomegalovirus infection (dated by TCRdb to the late 2010s). The study in broad terms: Because public TCR beta signatures pointed to carriage of CMV infection together with the matching HLA type, the HLA type of each donor mattered for the analysis.

This clonotype was picked up many times. Its antigen remains unidentified. No clone much larger than this one lies a single base away; base qualities are absent. The sequencing machine was an Illumina HiSeq 1500. The raw public data were reprocessed by TCRdb itself: fastp quality trimming at Q25, MiXCR clonotype calling, in-frame beta chains only. For every CDR3 protein sequence, its rows merge into one entry that carries the most common genes and DNA. The sample profile shows around 140,000 distinct CDR3 sequences; about 6.5% of them were found once. Of the sample, approximately 19% falls within the top ten clones. General conclusions and limits of the study: The ex vivo response was dominated by HLA-C-restricted CMV-specific TCR beta clonotypes, and the single most frequent clonotype in two of eight donors was supplied by these HLA-C-restricted clonotypes. Carriers of CMV infection plus the relevant HLA type were discriminated by the cumulative frequency of public TCR beta family members in the study cohort and in an independent roughly 340-donor cohort.

The CDR3 goes from the cysteine to the phenylalanine over 14 residues. Just the 42-base CDR3 DNA is kept, in frame starting at base 1. At the junction V is shortened by 6 bases and J by 4 bases; bases outside the gene matches: 6. The chain employs TRBV12-3 or TRBV12-4 and TRBJ1-5, with 7 bases in between that match TRBD1. The sequencing sample was made of PBMCs. This sequence was found in a human donor in good health (CMV status not recorded). Some clones in this sample may be carry-over from other donors' samples. The nucleotides are TGTGCCAGCAGCCTGGACAGGCGGAATCAGCCCCAGCATTTT. Its translation is CASSLDRRNQPQHF.